Shown below are 3 T cell receptor beta chains from a single sample sequenced in a study of T-cell reconstitution after alpha-beta-depleted transplantation in children. Unique molecular identifiers were built into the TCRbeta library. Each CDR3 protein gets one entry after TCRdb re-called the PCR reads with MiXCR. The sample contains more than 150,000 distinct CDR3 sequences, about 14% of which appear only once. The sequencing used PBMCs from the stem cell graft donor, collected from the stem cell graft. The receptors were gathered from a human donor who donated a stem cell graft to a child with acute lymphoblastic leukemia.

At least ten counts were recorded for this clonotype. This chain connects TRBV7-9 to TRBJ2-1; no clear D gene. The CDR3 spans 16 residues. The V and J ends lost 5 bases and 1 base respectively, with 15 bases between them. CDR1 and CDR2 from the germline V gene are SEHNR and FQNEAQ (reference sequence). The CDR3 DNA sequence: TGTGCCAGCAGCCCACCTCTACCCAGGTCCTACAATGAGCAGTTCTTC. This sequence encodes CASSPPLPRSYNEQFF.

At least ten counts were recorded for this clonotype. The chain is built from TRBV7-2 and TRBJ2-1; TRBD1 matches at 9 bases. J lost 7 bases, V lost 2 bases, and 9 bases had no gene match. The CDR3 consists of 16 residues. CDR1 is SGHTA, CDR2 FQGNSA, per germline. The CDR3 DNA sequence: TGTGCCAGCAGCTTATGGGGGACAGGGATGGGTAATGAGCAGTTCTTC. Its translation is CASSLWGTGMGNEQFF.

This clonotype rates as medium-sized. V gene TRBV12-3 or TRBV12-4 combines with J gene TRBJ1-2; D is unresolved. V was cut by 1 base and J by 4 bases, with 10 bases left in between. The CDR3 is made up of 14 amino acids. Here the CDR3 DNA reads TGTGCCAGCAGTTTAGGTCCCCGCTCCTATGGCTACACCTTC. As protein: CASSLGPRSYGYTF.